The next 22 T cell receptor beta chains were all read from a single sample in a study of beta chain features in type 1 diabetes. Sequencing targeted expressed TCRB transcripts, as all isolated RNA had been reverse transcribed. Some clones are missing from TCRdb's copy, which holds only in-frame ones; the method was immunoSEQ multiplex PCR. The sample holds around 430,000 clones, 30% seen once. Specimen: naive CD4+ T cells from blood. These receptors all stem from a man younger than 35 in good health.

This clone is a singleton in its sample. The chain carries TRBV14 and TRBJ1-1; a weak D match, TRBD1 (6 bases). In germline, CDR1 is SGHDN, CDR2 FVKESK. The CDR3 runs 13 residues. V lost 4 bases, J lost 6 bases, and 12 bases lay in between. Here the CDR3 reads CASSPVDRSEAFF. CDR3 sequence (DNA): TGTGCCAGCAGCCCCGTCGACAGGTCTGAAGCTTTCTTT.

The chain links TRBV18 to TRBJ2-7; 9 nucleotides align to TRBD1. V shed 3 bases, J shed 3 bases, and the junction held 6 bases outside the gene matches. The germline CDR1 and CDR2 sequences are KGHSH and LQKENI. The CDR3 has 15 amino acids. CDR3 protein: CASSPTQGASYEQYF. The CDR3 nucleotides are TGTGCCAGCTCACCGACACAGGGGGCTAGCTACGAGCAGTACTTC.

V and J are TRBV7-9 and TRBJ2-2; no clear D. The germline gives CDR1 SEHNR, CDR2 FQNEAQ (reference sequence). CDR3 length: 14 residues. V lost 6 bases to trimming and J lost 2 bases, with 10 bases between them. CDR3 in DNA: TGTGCCAGCAGGTCGACGGTAAACACCGGGGAGCTGTTTTTT. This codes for CASRSTVNTGELFF.

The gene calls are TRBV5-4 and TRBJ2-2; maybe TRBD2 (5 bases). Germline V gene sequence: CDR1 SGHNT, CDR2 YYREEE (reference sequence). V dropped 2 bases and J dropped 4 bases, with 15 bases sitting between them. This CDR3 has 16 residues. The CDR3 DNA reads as TGTGCCAGCAGCTTAGTATCAAGCGGCTTCACCGGGGAGCTGTTTTTT. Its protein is CASSLVSSGFTGELFF.

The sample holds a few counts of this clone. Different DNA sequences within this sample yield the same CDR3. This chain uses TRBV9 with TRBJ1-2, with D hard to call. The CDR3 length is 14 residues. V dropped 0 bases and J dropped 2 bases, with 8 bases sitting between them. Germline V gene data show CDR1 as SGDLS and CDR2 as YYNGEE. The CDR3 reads CASSVEGLNYGYTF. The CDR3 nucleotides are TGTGCCAGCAGCGTAGAGGGCCTGAACTATGGCTACACCTTC.

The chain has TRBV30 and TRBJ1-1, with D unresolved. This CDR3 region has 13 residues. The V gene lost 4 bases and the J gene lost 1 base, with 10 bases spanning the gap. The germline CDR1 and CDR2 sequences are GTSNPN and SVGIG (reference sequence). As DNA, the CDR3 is TGTGCCTGGACCGGACGGGCGAACACTGAAGCTTTCTTT. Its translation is CAWTGRANTEAFF.

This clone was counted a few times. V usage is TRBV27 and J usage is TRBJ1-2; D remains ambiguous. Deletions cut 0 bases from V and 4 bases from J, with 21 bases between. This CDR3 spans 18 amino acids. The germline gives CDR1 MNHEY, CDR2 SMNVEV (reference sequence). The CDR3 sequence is CASSLSAPSKTSAYGYTF. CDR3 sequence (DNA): TGTGCCAGCAGTTTATCGGCACCCTCAAAGACAAGTGCCTATGGCTACACCTTC.

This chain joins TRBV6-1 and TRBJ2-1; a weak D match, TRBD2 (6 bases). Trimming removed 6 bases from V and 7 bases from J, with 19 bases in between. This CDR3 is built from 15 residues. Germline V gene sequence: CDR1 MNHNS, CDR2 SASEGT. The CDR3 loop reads CASRETVTGGNEQFF. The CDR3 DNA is TGTGCCAGCAGAGAAACCGTTACTGGGGGGAATGAGCAGTTCTTC.

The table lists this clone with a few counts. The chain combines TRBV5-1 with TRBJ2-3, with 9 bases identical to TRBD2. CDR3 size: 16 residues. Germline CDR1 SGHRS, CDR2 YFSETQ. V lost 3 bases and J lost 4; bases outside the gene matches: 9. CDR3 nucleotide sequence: TGCGCCAGCAGCTCGGAAATAGCGGGAGCCTCAGATACGCAGTATTTT. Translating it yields CASSSEIAGASDTQYF.

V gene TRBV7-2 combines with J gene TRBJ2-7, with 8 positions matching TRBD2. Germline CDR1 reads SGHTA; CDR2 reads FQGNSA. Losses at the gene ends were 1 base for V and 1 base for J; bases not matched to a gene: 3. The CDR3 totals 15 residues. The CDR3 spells CASSLEAGGSYEQYF. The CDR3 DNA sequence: TGTGCCAGCAGCTTAGAGGCGGGAGGTTCCTACGAGCAGTACTTC.

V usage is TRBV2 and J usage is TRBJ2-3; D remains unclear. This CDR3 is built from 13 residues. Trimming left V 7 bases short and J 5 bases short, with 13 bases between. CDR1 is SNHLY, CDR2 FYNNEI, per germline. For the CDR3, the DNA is TGTGCCAGCAATGGTGGTTGGGGAGATACGCAGTATTTT. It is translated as CASNGGWGDTQYF.

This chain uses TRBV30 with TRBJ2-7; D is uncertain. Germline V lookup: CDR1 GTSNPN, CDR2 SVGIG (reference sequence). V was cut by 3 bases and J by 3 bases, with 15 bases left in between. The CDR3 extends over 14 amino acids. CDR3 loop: CAWRSINKDYEQYF. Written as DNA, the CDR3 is TGTGCCTGGAGGAGTATCAATAAGGACTACGAGCAGTACTTC.

CDR3 DNA: TGTGCCAGCAGGGATCGGGGAAATGAAAAACTGTTTTTT. It specifies CASRDRGNEKLFF. The V gene is TRBV25-1, the J gene TRBJ1-4; D is unresolved. V gave up 6 bases and J gave up 5 bases, with 10 bases separating them. CDR1 and CDR2 (germline): MGHDK, SYGVNS. The CDR3 loop spans 13 amino acids.

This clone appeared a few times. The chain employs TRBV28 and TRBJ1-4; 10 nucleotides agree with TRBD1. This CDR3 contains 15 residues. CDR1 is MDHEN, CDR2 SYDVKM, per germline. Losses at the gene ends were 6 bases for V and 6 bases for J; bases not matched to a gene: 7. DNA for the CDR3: TGTGCCAGCAGCCCTGCCGGGACAGGGGATGAAAAACTGTTTTTT. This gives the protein CASSPAGTGDEKLFF.

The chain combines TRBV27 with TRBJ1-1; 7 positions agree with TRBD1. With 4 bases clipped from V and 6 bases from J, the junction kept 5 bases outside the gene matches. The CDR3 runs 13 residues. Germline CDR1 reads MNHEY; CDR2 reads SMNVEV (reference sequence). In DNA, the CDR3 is TGTGCCAGCAGTTCACAGGGGTCCGCTGAAGCTTTCTTT. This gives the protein CASSSQGSAEAFF.

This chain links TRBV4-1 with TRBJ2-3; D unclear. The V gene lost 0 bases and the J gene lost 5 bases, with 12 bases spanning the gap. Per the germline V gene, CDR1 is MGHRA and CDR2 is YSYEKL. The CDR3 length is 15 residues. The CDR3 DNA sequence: TGCGCCAGCAGCCAAGATCTGACATACGGAGATACGCAGTATTTT. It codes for CASSQDLTYGDTQYF.

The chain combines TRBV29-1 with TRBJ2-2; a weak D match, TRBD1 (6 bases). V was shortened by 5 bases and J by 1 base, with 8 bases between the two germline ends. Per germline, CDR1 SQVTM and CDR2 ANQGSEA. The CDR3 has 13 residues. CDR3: CSVRGQNTGELFF. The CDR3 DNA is TGCAGCGTTCGGGGACAGAACACCGGGGAGCTGTTTTTT.

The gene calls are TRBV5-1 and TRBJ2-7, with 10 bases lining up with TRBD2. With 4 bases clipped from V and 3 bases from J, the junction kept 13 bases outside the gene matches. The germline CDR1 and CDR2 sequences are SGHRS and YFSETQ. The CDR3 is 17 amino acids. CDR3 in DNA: TGCGCCAGCAGCCTGTTGGGACTAGCTAGCGGGAGCTACGAGCAGTACTTC. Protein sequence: CASSLLGLASGSYEQYF.

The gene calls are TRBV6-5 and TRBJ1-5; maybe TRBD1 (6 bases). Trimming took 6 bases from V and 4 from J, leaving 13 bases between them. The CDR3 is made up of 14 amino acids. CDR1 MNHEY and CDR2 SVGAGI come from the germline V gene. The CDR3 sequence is CASRNQGRNQPQHF. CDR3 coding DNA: TGTGCCAGCAGGAATCAGGGGAGGAATCAGCCCCAGCATTTT.

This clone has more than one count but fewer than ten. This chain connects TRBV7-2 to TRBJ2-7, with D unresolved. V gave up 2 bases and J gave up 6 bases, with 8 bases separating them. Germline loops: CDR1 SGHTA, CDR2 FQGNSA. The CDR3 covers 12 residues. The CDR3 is CASSLLVAEQYF. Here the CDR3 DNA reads TGTGCCAGCAGCTTACTAGTAGCCGAGCAGTACTTC.

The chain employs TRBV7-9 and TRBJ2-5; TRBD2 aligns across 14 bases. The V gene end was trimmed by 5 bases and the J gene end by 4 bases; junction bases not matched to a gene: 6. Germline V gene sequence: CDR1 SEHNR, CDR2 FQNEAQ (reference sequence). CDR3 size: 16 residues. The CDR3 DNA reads TGTGCCAGCAGCATCCCGGGACTAGCGGGAGCAGAGACCCAGTACTTC. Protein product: CASSIPGLAGAETQYF.

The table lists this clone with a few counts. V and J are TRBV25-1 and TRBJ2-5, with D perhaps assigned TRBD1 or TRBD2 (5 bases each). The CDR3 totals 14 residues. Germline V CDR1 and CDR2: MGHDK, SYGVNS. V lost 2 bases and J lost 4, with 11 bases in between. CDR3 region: CASSETVGVETQYF. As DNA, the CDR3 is TGTGCCAGCAGTGAAACGGTGGGGGTAGAGACCCAGTACTTC.